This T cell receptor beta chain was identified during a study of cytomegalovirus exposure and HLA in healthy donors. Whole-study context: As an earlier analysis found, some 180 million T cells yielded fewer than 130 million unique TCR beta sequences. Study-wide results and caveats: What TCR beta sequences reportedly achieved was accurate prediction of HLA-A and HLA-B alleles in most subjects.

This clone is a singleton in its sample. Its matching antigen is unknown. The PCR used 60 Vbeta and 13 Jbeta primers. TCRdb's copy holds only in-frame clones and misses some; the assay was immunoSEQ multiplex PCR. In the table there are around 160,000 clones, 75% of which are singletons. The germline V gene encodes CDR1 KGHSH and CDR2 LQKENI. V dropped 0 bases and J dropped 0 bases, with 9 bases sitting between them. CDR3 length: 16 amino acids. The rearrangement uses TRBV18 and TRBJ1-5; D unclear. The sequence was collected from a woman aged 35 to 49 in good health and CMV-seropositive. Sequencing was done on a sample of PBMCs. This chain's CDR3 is CASSPPIQDSNQPQHF. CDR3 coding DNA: TGTGCCAGCTCACCACCGATCCAGGATAGCAATCAGCCCCAGCATTTT.